Given below is one TCR beta chain in context. What it binds is not known. This CDR3 region has 12 residues. V lost 0 bases, J lost 5 bases, and 7 bases lay in between. In germline, CDR1 is GTSNPN, CDR2 SVGIG (reference sequence). PCR used 60 Vbeta primers and 13 Jbeta primers. Sequenced by immunoSEQ multiplex PCR; TCRdb stores in-frame clones only, minus some. Seen in this sample are tens of thousands of clones; the ten most common clones hold 6.2%. The entry originates in a study of cytomegalovirus exposure and HLA in healthy donors. Study context: One earlier analysis, a look at around 170 million T cells, found more than 100 million unique TCR beta sequences.

Findings of the study overall: A list of about 180 TCR beta chains associated with cytomegalovirus was given. What was likely a sequencing artifact was a cluster of highly shared sequence variants. The authors later found HLA-associated TCR beta chains more clonally expanded than equally common others.

This receptor was taken from a man under 40 in good health and CMV-seronegative. V and J are TRBV30 and TRBJ2-5; no reliable D call. The sample taken for sequencing was PBMCs. The CDR3 nucleotides are TGTGCCTGGAGTGTTGACGGGGAGACCCAGTACTTC. As protein: CAWSVDGETQYF.